The table lists the clone carrying this T cell receptor beta chain with a few counts. The data stem from a study of T cell changes during pregnancy in multiple sclerosis. This CDR3 contains 15 residues. V lost 4 bases, J lost 2 bases, and 18 bases lay in between. CDR1 and CDR2 from the germline V gene are GTSNPN and SVGIG (reference sequence). Only in-frame clones appear in the TCRdb table, and some are missing; sequencing was by immunoSEQ multiplex PCR. The sample has about 92,000 clones, 85% to 95% seen once. The source is a female donor with multiple sclerosis, enrolled in a pregnancy study. V and J are TRBV30 and TRBJ2-7; perhaps TRBD2 as D (5 bases). This material consisted of peripheral blood, taken in the first trimester of pregnancy. The CDR3 loop is CAWTPRSGYPYEQYF. In nucleotides, the CDR3 is TGTGCCTGGACCCCGAGGAGCGGTTACCCCTACGAGCAGTACTTC.